These 15 T cell receptor beta chains share one sample of origin, sequenced in a study of T cell clonotyping in hematopoietic cell transplantation. Time point defined: recipient sample about 28 days before transplant, after cytoreduction. Assay: immunoSEQ multiplex PCR; the TCRdb copy retains only in-frame clones and omits some. This sample carries about 49,000 clones, approximately 90% of them seen once, and the ten largest clones take 5.9%. Material: peripheral blood mononuclear cells, obtained before stem cell transplant. These receptors were obtained from a man between 60 and 75 years old with biphenotypic leukemia. Some clones in this sample may be carry-over from other donors' samples.

The V gene is TRBV15, the J gene TRBJ1-4; D is undetermined. V lost 1 base to trimming and J lost 5 bases, with 11 bases between them. The length of the CDR3 is 15 residues. Germline V gene data show CDR1 as LNHNV and CDR2 as YYDKDF (reference sequence). CDR3 protein: CATSRVRYLNEKLFF. The CDR3 bases are TGTGCCACCAGCAGAGTGAGGTATTTGAATGAAAAACTGTTTTTT.

The chain is built from TRBV6-5 and TRBJ2-7; TRBD2 might be the D (6 bases). V was trimmed by 5 bases and J by 7 bases, leaving 9 bases between them. The CDR3 runs 11 residues. Looked up from germline, CDR1 is MNHEY and CDR2 is SVGAGI. Written as DNA, the CDR3 is TGTGCCAGCAGTAGGGCGGGAGAGCAGTACTTC. It is translated as CASSRAGEQYF.

The chain carries TRBV5-6 and TRBJ1-5, with D maybe TRBD1 (5 bases). Germline V gene data show CDR1 as SGHDT and CDR2 as YYEEEE. CDR3 length: 17 residues. V lost 4 bases to trimming and J lost 0 bases, with 17 bases between them. CDR3 DNA sequence: TGTGCCAGCAGCCTCCAGGGATTGGGCTATAGCAATCAGCCCCAGCATTTT. Amino acids: CASSLQGLGYSNQPQHF.

The CDR3 is CASSLHYREGRPYEQYF. CDR3 DNA sequence: TGCGCCAGCAGCCTACACTACAGGGAGGGAAGACCCTACGAGCAGTACTTC. The chain uses TRBV5-1 and TRBJ2-7; maybe TRBD2 (7 bases). The ends were cut back, 4 bases at V and 2 bases at J, with 22 bases in the middle. The CDR3 length is 17 residues. CDR1 is SGHRS and CDR2 is YFSETQ in the germline V gene.

This chain joins TRBV4-1 and TRBJ2-3; 8 bases are shared with TRBD2. The CDR3 length is 16 residues. Trimming took 2 bases from V and 2 from J; bases not matched to a gene: 6. From germline, CDR1 is MGHRA and CDR2 YSYEKL. The CDR3 DNA follows: TGCGCCAGCAGCCAATCGCTGACTAGCGACACAGATACGCAGTATTTT. Its protein product is CASSQSLTSDTDTQYF.

This clone was detected only a few times. The gene calls are TRBV27 and TRBJ1-5; D is possibly TRBD1 (5 bases). V was trimmed by 6 bases and J by 6 bases, leaving 18 bases between them. The CDR3 contains 15 residues. Germline V gene lookup returns CDR1 MNHEY and CDR2 SMNVEV (reference sequence). The CDR3 DNA reads as TGTGCCAGCAGGCCCGAGCGGCAGGGATTTCAGCCCCAGCATTTT. Protein sequence: CASRPERQGFQPQHF.

This chain connects TRBV6-1 to TRBJ1-2; no firm D call. The CDR3 contains 13 residues. Deletions cut 7 bases from V and 3 bases from J, with 12 bases between. The germline V gene encodes CDR1 MNHNS and CDR2 SASEGT. The CDR3 here is CASNGPWDYGYTF. Written as DNA, the CDR3 is TGTGCCAGCAACGGGCCTTGGGACTATGGCTACACCTTC.

The rearrangement joins TRBV27 to TRBJ2-3; 9 bases align to TRBD1. V dropped 0 bases and J dropped 6; count of bases not matched to a gene: 7. Germline loops: CDR1 MNHEY, CDR2 SMNVEV (reference sequence). This CDR3 has 16 residues. CDR3 DNA sequence: TGTGCCAGCAGTTTATCTGGACAGGGGTTGGGGGATACGCAGTATTTT. The encoded protein is CASSLSGQGLGDTQYF.

V is TRBV30 and J is TRBJ2-3; 8 bases align to TRBD1. The V and J ends lost 2 bases and 3 bases, in that order; junction bases with no gene match: 4. Germline-derived CDR1 and CDR2 are GTSNPN and SVGIG (reference sequence). This CDR3 spans 14 amino acids. The CDR3 DNA sequence: TGTGCCTGGAGTTACAGGGGGATAACAGATACGCAGTATTTT. It codes for CAWSYRGITDTQYF.

The V call is TRBV18, the J call TRBJ2-2; D gene unclear. Germline lookup yields CDR1 KGHSH and CDR2 LQKENI. This CDR3 is 15 amino acids long. Trimming removed 2 bases at V and 0 bases at J, with 7 bases between. For the CDR3, the DNA is TGTGCCAGCTCACCAGGGCAGGCGAACACCGGGGAGCTGTTTTTT. It yields the protein CASSPGQANTGELFF.

The chain links TRBV7-3 to TRBJ2-5, with D perhaps TRBD1 (6 bases). V lost 4 bases and J 5 bases, leaving 20 bases between the germline ends. The CDR3 totals 16 residues. Germline assignment: CDR1 SGHTA and CDR2 FQGTGA. In DNA, the CDR3 is TGTGCCAGCAGCTCCCGTGTCGACAGGAGGAGGGAGACCCAGTACTTC. The encoded protein is CASSSRVDRRRETQYF. The whole variable domain, filled in from reference TRBV7-3 and TRBJ2-5, reads GAGVSQTPSNKVTEKGKYVELRCDPISGHTALYWYRQSLGQGPEFLIYFQGTGAADDSGLPNDRFFAVRPEGSVSTLKIQRTERGDSAVYLCASSSRVDRRRETQYFGPGTRLLVL.

The rearrangement joins TRBV11-3 to TRBJ2-7; D is ambiguous. The CDR3 is 13 amino acids. V lost 1 base and J lost 6, with 10 bases in between. Germline CDR1 reads SGHNT; CDR2 reads YENEEA. The DNA for the CDR3 is TGTGCCAGCAGCTTAGTGTGGAGAAGCGAGCAGTACTTC. Translating it yields CASSLVWRSEQYF.

This clone was found once. The rearrangement links TRBV6-1 to TRBJ1-5, with a tentative D call TRBD1 (6 bases). Germline-derived CDR1 and CDR2 are MNHNS and SASEGT. The V end was cut by 7 bases, the J end by 2 bases, with 12 bases between. CDR3 size: 14 residues. The CDR3 region is CASTATGGNQPQHF. DNA for the CDR3: TGTGCCAGCACTGCGACAGGAGGCAATCAGCCCCAGCATTTT.

CDR3 bases: TGTGCCTGGAGTGTACGGGCAGGTGTTAGCTCTGGAAACACCATATATTTT. It translates to CAWSVRAGVSSGNTIYF. The chain recombines TRBV30 with TRBJ1-3; no clear D. The V and J ends lost 0 bases and 0 bases respectively, with 15 bases between them. This CDR3 is built from 17 residues. Germline V lookup: CDR1 GTSNPN, CDR2 SVGIG (reference sequence).

This clone was observed once. CDR3 sequence (DNA): TGTGCCAGCAGCGCAGACCGGGACACTCTCTACGAGCAGTACTTC. Translation: CASSADRDTLYEQYF. This chain connects TRBV21-1 to TRBJ2-7; the table's D call of TRBD1 was not tested on the DNA. TRBV21-1 is a pseudogene segment. The CDR3 totals 15 residues.